The rows below give T cell receptor beta chains drawn from one sample of a study of tumor-infiltrating lymphocytes in primary liver carcinoma. TCRdb itself ran the multiplex PCR reads through MiXCR, one entry per CDR3 protein. The table lists roughly 180,000 distinct CDR3 sequences, about 60% of them singletons. The specimen was peripheral blood. These receptors all stem from a man aged 40-55 years with primary liver carcinoma and hepatitis B virus infection. Each CDR3 is given with its conserved first and last residue. Each record gives: J gene, V gene, D gene, clone size, CDR3 DNA, CDR3 protein. A D gene is named only where the DNA matches it firmly. Not every row has a clone size; where given, it reads once, few, many or a size class.

TRBJ2-7 | TRBV11-2 | TRBD2 | . | TGTGCTAGCAGCCCAGGACTAGCGCCGACTTACGAGCAGTACTTC | CASSPGLAPTYEQYF
TRBJ2-3 | TRBV5-6 | . | . | TGTGCCAGCAGCTGGGGGTCAGATACGCAGTATTTT | CASSWGSDTQYF
TRBJ2-1 | TRBV10-3 | TRBD2 | . | TGTGCCATCAGTGAGTCCTCGGGACTAGCGGGAGGGAACTATGAGCAGTTCTTC | CAISESSGLAGGNYEQFF
TRBJ1-5 | TRBV6-6 | . | . | TGTGCCAGCAGTCTGGACACAGGTGCCAATCAGCCCCAGCATTTT | CASSLDTGANQPQHF
TRBJ1-4 | TRBV29-1 | TRBD1 | few | TGCAGCGTCCGACAGGGGGCGCAAAAACTGTTTTTT | CSVRQGAQKLFF
TRBJ2-1 | TRBV5-1 | TRBD1 | . | TGCGCCAGCAGCCCGTCCGGGACAGGGGGTTCTGAGCAGTTCTTC | CASSPSGTGGSEQFF
TRBJ2-3 | TRBV6-1 | TRBD2 | . | TGTGCCAGCAAGGCGGGAGGCCGCAGAGATACGCAGTATTTT | CASKAGGRRDTQYF
TRBJ2-1 | TRBV29-1 | . | . | TGCAGCGTTGAGTCGGAAGGAACATACAATGAGCAGTTCTTC | CSVESEGTYNEQFF
TRBJ2-3 | TRBV6-1 | TRBD1 | . | TGTGCCAGCAGTGTCTTAACAGGGGGCTCAGATACGCAGTATTTT | CASSVLTGGSDTQYF
TRBJ1-1 | TRBV12-3/TRBV12-4 | . | . | TGTGCCAGCAGTTTAGCGAGGGAACCTGAAGCTTTCTTT | CASSLAREPEAFF
TRBJ2-2 | TRBV12-3/TRBV12-4 | TRBD2 | . | TGTGCCAGCAGCCGCGGACTAGCGGGGCAAGACGGGGAGCTGTTTTTT | CASSRGLAGQDGELFF
TRBJ2-2 | TRBV6-1 | . | . | TGTGCCGGCAGTCCCCACGGAGGTCGGGCCGGGGAGCTGTTTTTT | CAGSPHGGRAGELFF
TRBJ1-1 | TRBV5-4 | . | few | TGTGCCAGCAGCTTGGCCCCCATGAACACTGAAGCTTTCTTT | CASSLAPMNTEAFF
TRBJ2-1 | TRBV29-1 | TRBD1 | few | TGCAGCGATGGCAGGGGGCACGGTGATGAGCAGTTCTTC | CSDGRGHGDEQFF
TRBJ2-4 | TRBV30 | . | once | TGTGCCTGGAGTGTGCGATTAGCCAAAAACATTCAGTACTTC | CAWSVRLAKNIQYF
TRBJ2-5 | TRBV6-2/TRBV6-3 | . | . | TGTGCCAGCAGTTACCGAGGACAGACCCAGTACTTC | CASSYRGQTQYF
TRBJ1-2 | TRBV5-5 | . | few | TGTGCCAGCAGCGTGGTTGGGGGCGCTGACTATGGCTACACCTTC | CASSVVGGADYGYTF
TRBJ2-5 | TRBV5-4 | TRBD1 | . | TGTGCCAGCAGCTCGAACCCGGGACAGTACCAAGAGACCCAGTACTTC | CASSSNPGQYQETQYF
TRBJ2-7 | TRBV6-2/TRBV6-3 | . | many | TGTGCCAGCAAGGGACTGGGGTCCGAGCAGTACTTC | CASKGLGSEQYF
TRBJ2-5 | TRBV11-2 | . | . | TGTGCCAGCAGCTTAGATGCCCCGAACCCACTAGCCGGATGTCGAGAGACCCAGTACTTC | CASSLDAPNPLAGCRETQYF
TRBJ1-2 | TRBV13 | . | . | TGTGCCAGCAGCCGGGAACGGGGAAGAAACTATGGCTACACCTTC | CASSRERGRNYGYTF
TRBJ2-7 | TRBV11-2 | TRBD1 | many | TGTGCCAGCAGCTTAGACCCCGGCAGGGGGTACTCCTACGAGCAGTACTTC | CASSLDPGRGYSYEQYF
TRBJ2-3 | TRBV5-8 | . | . | TGTGCCAGCAGCTTGAGCGGAGTTAGCACAGATACGCAGTATTTT | CASSLSGVSTDTQYF
TRBJ2-7 | TRBV28 | . | . | TGTGCCAGCAATGATCAGTGGGGGGTCTACGAGCAGTACTTC | CASNDQWGVYEQYF
TRBJ1-4 | TRBV11-2 | . | once | TGTTCCAGCAGCAGGACCGACAGGAGCGATGAAAAGCTGTTTTTT | CSSSRTDRSDEKLFF
TRBJ1-4 | TRBV2 | . | . | TGTGCCAGCAGTCTTTTCCAGGTGGTCAATGAAAAACTGTTTTTT | CASSLFQVVNEKLFF
TRBJ2-7 | TRBV7-9 | . | . | TGTGCCAGCAGCCCACGGACAGCAGGCGAGCAGTACTTC | CASSPRTAGEQYF
TRBJ2-2 | TRBV7-9 | TRBD2 | few | TGTGCCAGCACCGACAAGCGGGAGCCCAACACCGGGGAGCTGTTTTTT | CASTDKREPNTGELFF
TRBJ2-7 | TRBV2 | . | . | TGTGCCAGCAGTGGACTACCCTACGAGCAGTACTTC | CASSGLPYEQYF
TRBJ2-1 | TRBV6-1 | TRBD2 | few | TGTGCCAGCAGTGATGCGGGAGGAAAGGTCAATGAGCAGTTCTTC | CASSDAGGKVNEQFF
TRBJ1-1 | TRBV6-6 | . | few | TGTGCCAGCAGCTTCAGGAACACTGAAGCTTTCTTT | CASSFRNTEAFF
TRBJ2-3 | TRBV11-2 | . | . | TGTGCCAGCAGCCTGGGACCCGGAGATACGCAGTATTTT | CASSLGPGDTQYF
TRBJ1-1 | TRBV5-5 | TRBD1 | . | TGTGCCAGCAGCATACAGGGGGCCACTGAAGCTTTCTTT | CASSIQGATEAFF
TRBJ1-6 | TRBV6-5 | . | . | TGTGCCAGCAGTTACTCGAATTCACCCCTCCACTTT | CASSYSNSPLHF
TRBJ2-3 | TRBV10-3 | . | . | TGTGCCCCCGAGGGGAGGTTGAGAGATACGCAGTATTTT | CAPEGRLRDTQYF
TRBJ2-1 | TRBV10-3 | . | few | TGTGCCATCAGTGAGTGGGGCGGGAATGAGCAGTTCTTC | CAISEWGGNEQFF
TRBJ1-1 | TRBV12-5 | TRBD1 | few | TGTGCTAGTGGTTTCGGACAGGGTGAGGCTTTCTTT | CASGFGQGEAFF
TRBJ2-7 | TRBV10-3 | . | . | TGTGCCATCAGTGAGTCTCAAGGTGCGGACGAGCAGTACTTC | CAISESQGADEQYF
TRBJ1-3 | TRBV28 | . | . | TGTGCCAGCAGCCCAAATTATAGCTCTGGAAACACCATATATTTT | CASSPNYSSGNTIYF
TRBJ2-1 | TRBV11-3 | . | . | TGTGCCAGCGGCCTCCGGGACGGGGGTTACGATGAGCAGTTCTTC | CASGLRDGGYDEQFF
TRBJ1-2 | TRBV4-2 | . | . | TGTGCCAGCAGCCAATACGGTTATGGCTACACCTTC | CASSQYGYGYTF
TRBJ2-2 | TRBV28 | TRBD2 | . | TGTGCCAGCAGAATAGCGGGGCGGGCCGGGGAGCTGTTTTTT | CASRIAGRAGELFF
TRBJ2-7 | TRBV11-2 | TRBD2 | . | TGTGCCAGTAGCTTAGAAGGACTAGTGGCCTACGAGCAGTACTTC | CASSLEGLVAYEQYF